This T cell receptor (beta chain) derives from a study of cytomegalovirus exposure and HLA in healthy donors. Vbeta (60) and Jbeta (13) primers were used in the PCR. Clones were read by immunoSEQ multiplex PCR, and TCRdb kept only the in-frame ones, dropping some. This sample's clone table lists just over 150,000 clones. CDR1 WNHNN and CDR2 SYGVQD come from the germline V gene (reference sequence). The CDR3 contains 14 residues. With 2 bases clipped from V and 5 bases from J, the junction kept 5 bases outside the gene matches. Sequences were obtained from PBMCs. The V gene is TRBV10-1, the J gene TRBJ2-5; 7 nucleotides align to TRBD2. The clonotype comes from a man aged 30 to 45 in good health and CMV-seronegative. This CDR3 is CASSEGGVGETQYF. CDR3 DNA sequence: TGCGCCAGCAGTGAGGGGGGGGTGGGGGAGACCCAGTACTTC.